This is a list of T cell receptor beta chains from one sample in a study of T cell responses to AZD1222 COVID-19 vaccine. Repertoires were generated with immunoSEQ multiplex PCR, while TCRdb's copy carries only in-frame clones and drops some. The table includes 85,000 to 100,000 clones, around nine tenths detected once. The sequencing here drew on peripheral blood, taken on day 0 of AZD1222 vaccination. The origin of the receptors is an adult in good health. CDR3s leave out the opening cysteine and the closing phenylalanine or tryptophan. The D gene is left open where the match is weak.

D gene	V gene	CDR3 length	J gene	CDR3 protein
NA	TRBV5-3	11	TRBJ2-1	ARRMDCYNEQF
NA	TRBV29-1	11	TRBJ1-4	SVDLQVGEKLF
NA	TRBV25-1	11	TRBJ1-2	ASSEGQRYGYT
TRBD1	TRBV7-2	13	TRBJ1-1	ASSLRQGMNTEAF
NA	TRBV11-2	9	TRBJ1-2	ASSYRKGYT
TRBD2	TRBV18	17	TRBJ2-6	ASSPQRVVAGATEIVLT
NA	TRBV5-1	13	TRBJ1-2	ASSLVGDTNYGYT
NA	TRBV19	12	TRBJ1-1	ASRRVIMNTEAF
NA	TRBV5-4	13	TRBJ1-1	ASSSPGRSLPEAF
NA	TRBV15	14	TRBJ2-6	ATSGERSSGANVLT
TRBD1	TRBV13	15	TRBJ1-6	ASSWQHRDRGYSPLH
NA	TRBV5-1	11	TRBJ1-4	ASSLGRDEKLF
NA	TRBV6-5	12	TRBJ1-1	ASSYRQRNTEAF
NA	TRBV30	10	TRBJ1-6	ASGRYNSPLH
NA	TRBV10-3	13	TRBJ2-7	AISEFQQSSYEQY
TRBD2	TRBV4-1	13	TRBJ2-1	ASSTLAGGSDEQF
NA	TRBV5-1	11	TRBJ1-3	ASSLVPGNTIY
NA	TRBV4-2	12	TRBJ1-2	ASSQDTGAVGYT
NA	TRBV5-1	13	TRBJ2-7	ASSPRQEGIYEQY
TRBD1	TRBV6-5	12	TRBJ1-6	ASSSGTGVGPLH
NA	TRBV30	13	TRBJ1-5	AWNKGGTSNQPQH
NA	TRBV19	12	TRBJ1-4	ASSMVALREKLF
NA	TRBV7-2	15	TRBJ1-5	ASSLAGAASSIQPQH
NA	TRBV28	12	TRBJ2-7	ASSSPTSSYEQY
NA	TRBV6-5	11	TRBJ1-1	ASKANSGARAF
NA	TRBV5-6	11	TRBJ2-7	ASSFYPPREQY
NA	TRBV10-3	11	TRBJ1-2	AISGGGSYGYT
NA	TRBV2	13	TRBJ1-2	ASSEFQGNSYGYT
NA	TRBV9	12	TRBJ1-2	ASSPDGANYGYT
TRBD1	TRBV19	12	TRBJ1-5	ASSVTGGNQPQH
TRBD1	TRBV30	14	TRBJ1-6	AWSRGLLSYNSPLH
NA	TRBV2	13	TRBJ1-5	ASIRDQDSNQPQH
NA	TRBV6-5	12	TRBJ2-5	ASSYSTGSETQY
NA	TRBV6-5	10	TRBJ1-1	ASSQTTGEAF